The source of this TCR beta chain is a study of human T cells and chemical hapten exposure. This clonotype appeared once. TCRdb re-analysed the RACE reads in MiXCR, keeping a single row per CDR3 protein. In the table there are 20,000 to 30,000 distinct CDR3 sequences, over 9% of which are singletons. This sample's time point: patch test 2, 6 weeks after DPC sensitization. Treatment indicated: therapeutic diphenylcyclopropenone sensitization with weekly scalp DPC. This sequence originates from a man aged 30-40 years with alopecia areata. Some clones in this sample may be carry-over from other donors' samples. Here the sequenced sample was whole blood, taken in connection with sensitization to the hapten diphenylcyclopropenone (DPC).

The CDR3 DNA follows: TGTGCCAGCAGCCAGGCTACTAGCGGGGGGGCCGGCGAGCAGTACTTC. Encoded protein: CASSQATSGGAGEQYF. The chain links TRBV4-2 to TRBJ2-7; 13 positions agree with TRBD2. Losses at the gene ends were 3 bases for V and 6 bases for J; bases not matched to a gene: 8. Germline V lookup: CDR1 LGHNA, CDR2 YNFKEQ. This CDR3 comprises 16 residues.